This T cell receptor (beta chain) stems from a study of cytomegalovirus exposure and HLA in healthy donors. The CDR3 is 11 residues long. Both 60 Vbeta primers and 13 Jbeta primers went into the PCR. Using immunoSEQ multiplex PCR, the repertoire was profiled, and TCRdb retains in-frame clones only, with some absent. The sample carries more than 70,000 clones, around four fifths recorded once. The origin of this receptor is a man aged 50 or older in good health and CMV-seropositive. This rearrangement joins TRBV21-1 to TRBJ2-7; TRBD1, the table's D call, lacks a check against the DNA. TRBV21-1 is annotated as a pseudogene. Sequencing used PBMCs. As DNA, the CDR3 is TGTGCCAGCAGCAGGCCATACGAGCAGTACTTC. Amino acid sequence: CASSRPYEQYF.